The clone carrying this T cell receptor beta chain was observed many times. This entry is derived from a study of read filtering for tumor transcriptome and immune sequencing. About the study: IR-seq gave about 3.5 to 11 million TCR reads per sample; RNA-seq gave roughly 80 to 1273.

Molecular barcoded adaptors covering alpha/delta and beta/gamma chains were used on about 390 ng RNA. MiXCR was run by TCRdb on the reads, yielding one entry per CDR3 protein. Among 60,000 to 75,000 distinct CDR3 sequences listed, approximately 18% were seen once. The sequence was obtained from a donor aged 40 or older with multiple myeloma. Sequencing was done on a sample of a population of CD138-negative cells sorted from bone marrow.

The CDR3 DNA sequence: TGTGCCAGCAGCTTCCCGGGACAGGCCCAAGAGACCCAGTACTTC. Its protein is CASSFPGQAQETQYF. This sequence joins TRBV7-9 and TRBJ2-5; TRBD1 aligns across 8 bases. The CDR3 sequence is 15 residues long. Germline V lookup: CDR1 SEHNR, CDR2 FQNEAQ (reference sequence). Unmatched junction bases numbered 4, after V lost 3 bases and J lost 1 base.